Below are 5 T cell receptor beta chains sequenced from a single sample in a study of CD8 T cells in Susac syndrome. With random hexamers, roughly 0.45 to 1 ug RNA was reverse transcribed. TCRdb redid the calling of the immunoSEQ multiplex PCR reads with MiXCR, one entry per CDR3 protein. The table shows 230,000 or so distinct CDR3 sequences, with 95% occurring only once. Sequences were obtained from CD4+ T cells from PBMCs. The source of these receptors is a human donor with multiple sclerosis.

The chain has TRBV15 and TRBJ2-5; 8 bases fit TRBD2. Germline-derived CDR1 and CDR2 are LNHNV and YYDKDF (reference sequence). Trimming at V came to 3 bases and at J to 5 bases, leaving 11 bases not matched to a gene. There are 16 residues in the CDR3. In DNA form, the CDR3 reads TGTGCCACCAGCAGGCTCCTCGGTAGCGGGACGGAGACCCAGTACTTC. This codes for CATSRLLGSGTETQYF.

The chain's CDR3 is CSARELAQLLPVQFF. As DNA, the CDR3 is TGCAGTGCTAGAGAGCTAGCGCAACTACTGCCGGTGCAGTTCTTC. J is TRBJ2-1 and V is TRBV20-1, with TRBD2 as a possible D gene (6 bases). Trimming cost V 0 bases and J 12 bases, with 21 bases left between them. Looked up from germline, CDR1 is DFQATT and CDR2 is SNEGSKA (reference sequence). CDR3 length equals 15 residues.

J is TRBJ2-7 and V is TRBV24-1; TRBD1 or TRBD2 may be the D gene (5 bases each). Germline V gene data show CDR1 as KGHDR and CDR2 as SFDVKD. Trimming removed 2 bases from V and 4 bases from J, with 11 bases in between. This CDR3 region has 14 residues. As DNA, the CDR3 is TGTGCCACCAGTGATTCGGGGACGATGTACGAGCAGTACTTC. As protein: CATSDSGTMYEQYF.

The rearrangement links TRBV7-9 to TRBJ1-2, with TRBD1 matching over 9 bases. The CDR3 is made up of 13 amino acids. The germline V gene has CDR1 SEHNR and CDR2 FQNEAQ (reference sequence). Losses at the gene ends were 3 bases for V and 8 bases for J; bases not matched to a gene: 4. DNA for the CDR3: TGTGCCAGCAGCTTCGGGACAGGGAAGGGCTACACCTTC. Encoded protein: CASSFGTGKGYTF.

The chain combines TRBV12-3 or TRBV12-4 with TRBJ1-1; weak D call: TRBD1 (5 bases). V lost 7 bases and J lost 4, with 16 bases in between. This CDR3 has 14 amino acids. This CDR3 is CASTLSGAGTEAFF. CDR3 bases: TGTGCCAGCACCCTAAGCGGGGCGGGCACTGAAGCTTTCTTT.